This is a list of T cell receptor beta chains from one sample in a study of chemoradiotherapy in HPV16-positive cancers. TCRdb's copy holds only in-frame clones and misses some; the assay was immunoSEQ multiplex PCR. Of about 7,900 clones detected, about 88% appear once; the ten largest clones hold about 4%. The sequences come from blood, collected from a patient who underwent chemoradiotherapy. The receptors stem from a human donor with HPV-associated anogenital cancer. Each CDR3 is given with its conserved first and last residue. The D gene is left open where the match is weak. A clone size is listed for some rows: how often the clone was seen (once, few, many), or a class if it is expanded.

j_call: TRBJ1-1
v_call: TRBV5-1
d_call: .
clone_size: .
cdr3_nt: TGCGCCAGCAGCTCGGACCTATCCACTGAAGCTTTCTTT
cdr3_aa: CASSSDLSTEAFF

j_call: TRBJ2-4
v_call: TRBV6-1
d_call: TRBD1
clone_size: .
cdr3_nt: TGTGCCAGCTCCCGCGGGACAGGAGATAAAAACATTCAGTACTTC
cdr3_aa: CASSRGTGDKNIQYF

j_call: TRBJ1-1
v_call: TRBV30
d_call: .
clone_size: .
cdr3_nt: TGTGCCTGGAGTGTACTTAACAGGGTTTGGGCGCCTGAAGCTTTCTTT
cdr3_aa: CAWSVLNRVWAPEAFF

j_call: TRBJ2-3
v_call: TRBV11-1
d_call: .
clone_size: .
cdr3_nt: TGTGCCAGCAGCTGGAGCGTTAGCACAGATACGCAGTATTTT
cdr3_aa: CASSWSVSTDTQYF

j_call: TRBJ1-2
v_call: TRBV5-8
d_call: .
clone_size: .
cdr3_nt: TGTGCCAGCAGCTTGGCCCCGAAGCCGGAGGACTATGGCTACACCTTC
cdr3_aa: CASSLAPKPEDYGYTF

j_call: TRBJ2-7
v_call: TRBV7-9
d_call: .
clone_size: .
cdr3_nt: TGTGCCAGCAGCTTAGGCGGCGTGAGCTACGAGCAGTACTTC
cdr3_aa: CASSLGGVSYEQYF

j_call: TRBJ2-7
v_call: TRBV5-6
d_call: .
clone_size: .
cdr3_nt: TGTGCCAGCAGCCTCGCCTACGAGCAGTACTTC
cdr3_aa: CASSLAYEQYF

j_call: TRBJ1-1
v_call: TRBV29-1
d_call: .
clone_size: .
cdr3_nt: TGCAGCGTAACCTTACTGGGGGAGCAAACTGAAGCTTTCTTT
cdr3_aa: CSVTLLGEQTEAFF

j_call: TRBJ1-3
v_call: TRBV18
d_call: .
clone_size: .
cdr3_nt: TGTGCCAGCTCACCCGACAGTCAACTCTCTGGAAACACCATATATTTT
cdr3_aa: CASSPDSQLSGNTIYF

j_call: TRBJ1-2
v_call: TRBV7-9
d_call: .
clone_size: .
cdr3_nt: TGTGCCAGCGCAGTGAGAAACAGGGAGGACTATGGCTACACCTTC
cdr3_aa: CASAVRNREDYGYTF

j_call: TRBJ1-6
v_call: TRBV30
d_call: TRBD1
clone_size: .
cdr3_nt: TGTGCAGCTACAGGGGGCTGGGATAATTCACCCCTCCACTTT
cdr3_aa: CAATGGWDNSPLHF

j_call: TRBJ1-1
v_call: TRBV4-2
d_call: .
clone_size: .
cdr3_nt: TGTGCCAGCAGCCGGGGGGAGGGTGAAGCTTTCTTT
cdr3_aa: CASSRGEGEAFF

j_call: TRBJ2-3
v_call: TRBV7-2
d_call: .
clone_size: once
cdr3_nt: TGTGCCAGCAGCTCCTGGGGCACAGATACGCAGTATTTT
cdr3_aa: CASSSWGTDTQYF

j_call: TRBJ1-2
v_call: TRBV5-1
d_call: TRBD1
clone_size: .
cdr3_nt: TGCGCCAGCAGCTACGGGACAGGGGATGAGTATGGCTACACCTTC
cdr3_aa: CASSYGTGDEYGYTF

j_call: TRBJ2-1
v_call: TRBV7-9
d_call: .
clone_size: .
cdr3_nt: TGTGCCAGCAGCGCCGGGTCCTCCTACAATGAGCAGTTCTTC
cdr3_aa: CASSAGSSYNEQFF

j_call: TRBJ1-3
v_call: TRBV29-1
d_call: .
clone_size: .
cdr3_nt: TGCAGCGTTGAATCTGGAAACACCATATATTTT
cdr3_aa: CSVESGNTIYF

j_call: TRBJ2-6
v_call: TRBV13
d_call: .
clone_size: .
cdr3_nt: TGTGCCAGCAGCTTACGTTACGGGGCCAACGTCCTGACTTTC
cdr3_aa: CASSLRYGANVLTF

j_call: TRBJ2-1
v_call: TRBV6-5
d_call: .
clone_size: .
cdr3_nt: TGTGCCAGCAGTTACTCGTCCCTAGTTAGTGCCAATGAGCAGTTCTTC
cdr3_aa: CASSYSSLVSANEQFF

j_call: TRBJ1-5
v_call: TRBV28
d_call: .
clone_size: .
cdr3_nt: TGTGCCAGCAGCCCGGTGGGGAACCAGCCCCAGCATTTT
cdr3_aa: CASSPVGNQPQHF

j_call: TRBJ1-2
v_call: TRBV7-2
d_call: .
clone_size: .
cdr3_nt: TGTGCCAGCAAATTAGATGTAGGACAGACTTCCTATGGCTACACCTTC
cdr3_aa: CASKLDVGQTSYGYTF

j_call: TRBJ1-2
v_call: TRBV5-4
d_call: .
clone_size: .
cdr3_nt: TGTGCCAGCAGCCCCCCCGGTGAGGCTGGCTACACCTTC
cdr3_aa: CASSPPGEAGYTF

j_call: TRBJ1-5
v_call: TRBV7-2
d_call: TRBD1
clone_size: once
cdr3_nt: TGTGCCAGCAGCCTAAGACAGGGCGGGGATCAGCCCCAGCATTTT
cdr3_aa: CASSLRQGGDQPQHF

j_call: TRBJ2-7
v_call: TRBV19
d_call: .
clone_size: .
cdr3_nt: TGTGCCAGTGGACCCAACTCCTACCACGAGCAGTACTTC
cdr3_aa: CASGPNSYHEQYF

j_call: TRBJ2-3
v_call: TRBV9
d_call: .
clone_size: once
cdr3_nt: TGTGCCAGCAGCGTAGTGGCTACTGCAGATACGCAGTATTTT
cdr3_aa: CASSVVATADTQYF

j_call: TRBJ2-7
v_call: TRBV7-9
d_call: .
clone_size: once
cdr3_nt: TGTGCCAGCACGTGGGGGTACGAGCAGTACTTC
cdr3_aa: CASTWGYEQYF

j_call: TRBJ2-7
v_call: TRBV2
d_call: .
clone_size: .
cdr3_nt: TGTGCCAGCAGCGACTCTAGTTACGGCTCCTACGAGCAGTACTTC
cdr3_aa: CASSDSSYGSYEQYF

j_call: TRBJ2-1
v_call: TRBV11-1
d_call: TRBD2
clone_size: .
cdr3_nt: TGTGCCAGCAGCTTGGGACTAGCGGGATTATACAATGAGCAGTTCTTC
cdr3_aa: CASSLGLAGLYNEQFF

j_call: TRBJ2-2
v_call: TRBV27
d_call: TRBD2
clone_size: .
cdr3_nt: TGTGCCAGCAGGATGGGACTAGCGGGGGGCAGGACCGGGGAGCTGTTTTTT
cdr3_aa: CASRMGLAGGRTGELFF

j_call: TRBJ1-5
v_call: TRBV5-1
d_call: .
clone_size: .
cdr3_nt: TGCGCCAGCAGTTCAGGGGATAGCAATCAGCCCCAGCATTTT
cdr3_aa: CASSSGDSNQPQHF

j_call: TRBJ1-2
v_call: TRBV7-9
d_call: TRBD1
clone_size: .
cdr3_nt: TGTGCCAGCAGCCCGGGACAGGGCCTCTATGGCTACACCTTC
cdr3_aa: CASSPGQGLYGYTF

j_call: TRBJ1-1
v_call: TRBV28
d_call: TRBD1
clone_size: .
cdr3_nt: TGTGCCAGCAGTTCAATACAGGGGGGGGATACTGAAGCTTTCTTT
cdr3_aa: CASSSIQGGDTEAFF

j_call: TRBJ1-1
v_call: TRBV5-1
d_call: TRBD1
clone_size: .
cdr3_nt: TGCGCCAGCAGCTTGGTGTCAGGGGGAGGCCCTGAAGCTTTCTTT
cdr3_aa: CASSLVSGGGPEAFF

j_call: TRBJ2-5
v_call: TRBV27
d_call: TRBD2
clone_size: .
cdr3_nt: TGTGCCAGCAGCAAAGGGACTAGCGGGACCCAGTACTTC
cdr3_aa: CASSKGTSGTQYF

j_call: TRBJ1-1
v_call: TRBV13
d_call: .
clone_size: .
cdr3_nt: TGTGCCAGCAGCTTAGGCCTTCAGGGGTTGGGCACTGAAGCTTTCTTT
cdr3_aa: CASSLGLQGLGTEAFF

j_call: TRBJ2-7
v_call: TRBV2
d_call: TRBD1
clone_size: few
cdr3_nt: TGTGCCAGCAGTGAGGGGACAGGGTCCTACGAGCAGTACTTC
cdr3_aa: CASSEGTGSYEQYF

j_call: TRBJ2-7
v_call: TRBV4-2
d_call: TRBD1
clone_size: .
cdr3_nt: TGTGCCAGCAGCCTCAGATGGACAGGGGTCGACGAGCAGTACTTC
cdr3_aa: CASSLRWTGVDEQYF

j_call: TRBJ2-7
v_call: TRBV10-3
d_call: TRBD2
clone_size: .
cdr3_nt: TGTGCCATCAGTGAGAAAAGCGGGGGGAACTCCTACGAGCAGTACTTC
cdr3_aa: CAISEKSGGNSYEQYF

j_call: TRBJ2-1
v_call: TRBV2
d_call: .
clone_size: .
cdr3_nt: TGTGCCAGCAGTGGGGTAGTGGGGACCGTCTCAGACAATGAGCAGTTCTTC
cdr3_aa: CASSGVVGTVSDNEQFF

j_call: TRBJ2-7
v_call: TRBV7-9
d_call: .
clone_size: few
cdr3_nt: TGTGCCAGCAGCTCGGCCACGGGTGCTGCGATCTTC
cdr3_aa: CASSSATGAAIF

j_call: TRBJ2-7
v_call: TRBV12-5
d_call: TRBD1
clone_size: .
cdr3_nt: TGTGCTAGTGCGGTGGGGGACAGGGGGCTCGAGCAGTACTTC
cdr3_aa: CASAVGDRGLEQYF

j_call: TRBJ1-5
v_call: TRBV10-1
d_call: TRBD1
clone_size: .
cdr3_nt: TGCGCCAGCAGTGATCAACAGGGGAATAGGAGTCAGCCCCAGCATTTT
cdr3_aa: CASSDQQGNRSQPQHF

j_call: TRBJ2-7
v_call: TRBV18
d_call: .
clone_size: .
cdr3_nt: TGTGCCAGCTCCGCGGAGGGTTACGAGCAGTACTTC
cdr3_aa: CASSAEGYEQYF

j_call: TRBJ1-1
v_call: TRBV7-9
d_call: .
clone_size: .
cdr3_nt: TGTGCCAGCAGCTTACCAGCCTCCATGAACACTGAAGCTTTCTTT
cdr3_aa: CASSLPASMNTEAFF

j_call: TRBJ2-7
v_call: TRBV27
d_call: .
clone_size: .
cdr3_nt: TGTGCCAGCAGCTCCCCCGGGACCTACGAGCAGTACTTC
cdr3_aa: CASSSPGTYEQYF

j_call: TRBJ1-1
v_call: TRBV21-1
d_call: .
clone_size: .
cdr3_nt: TGTGCCAGCAGCAAAGTCACAGGGACGAACACTGAAGCTTTCTTT
cdr3_aa: CASSKVTGTNTEAFF

j_call: TRBJ1-6
v_call: TRBV18
d_call: .
clone_size: .
cdr3_nt: TGTGCCAGCTCACCAACAGACCTGGGGTCACCCCTCCACTTT
cdr3_aa: CASSPTDLGSPLHF

j_call: TRBJ1-5
v_call: TRBV29-1
d_call: .
clone_size: .
cdr3_nt: TGCAGCGTCCGGGGGGGCTCCAATCAGCCCCAGCATTTT
cdr3_aa: CSVRGGSNQPQHF

j_call: TRBJ2-5
v_call: TRBV7-9
d_call: .
clone_size: .
cdr3_nt: TGTGCCAGCAGCTTTGGGCGGCAAGAGACCCAGTACTTC
cdr3_aa: CASSFGRQETQYF

j_call: TRBJ1-3
v_call: TRBV6-5
d_call: .
clone_size: .
cdr3_nt: TGTGCCAGCAGTTACGCCCACTCTGGAAACACCATATATTTT
cdr3_aa: CASSYAHSGNTIYF

j_call: TRBJ1-6
v_call: TRBV11-2
d_call: .
clone_size: .
cdr3_nt: TGTGCCAGCAGCTTACCTGGTTCACCCCTCCACTTT
cdr3_aa: CASSLPGSPLHF

j_call: TRBJ1-5
v_call: TRBV29-1
d_call: .
clone_size: once
cdr3_nt: TGCAGCGTTAAGGAGGCAGGTAACAATCAGCCCCAGCATTTT
cdr3_aa: CSVKEAGNNQPQHF

j_call: TRBJ1-1
v_call: TRBV19
d_call: .
clone_size: .
cdr3_nt: TGTGCCAGTAGCCTTGGGTGGGCGAACACTGAAGCTTTCTTT
cdr3_aa: CASSLGWANTEAFF

j_call: TRBJ2-3
v_call: TRBV29-1
d_call: .
clone_size: .
cdr3_nt: TGCAGCGTGGCCCGGAGTGGACAAAATACGCAGTATTTT
cdr3_aa: CSVARSGQNTQYF

j_call: TRBJ1-4
v_call: TRBV14
d_call: .
clone_size: .
cdr3_nt: TGTGCCAGCAGCCCCCGGACTCGGGGGAGGACTGAAAAACTGTTTTTT
cdr3_aa: CASSPRTRGRTEKLFF

j_call: TRBJ2-2
v_call: TRBV27
d_call: TRBD1
clone_size: .
cdr3_nt: TGTGCCAGCAGTTTGCTCACAGGGGTTGGGGTGGGCGCCGGGGAGCTGTTTTTT
cdr3_aa: CASSLLTGVGVGAGELFF

j_call: TRBJ1-2
v_call: TRBV6-5
d_call: .
clone_size: .
cdr3_nt: TGTGCCAGCAGTTCACTCGGGGCTGGCTACACCTTC
cdr3_aa: CASSSLGAGYTF

j_call: TRBJ1-2
v_call: TRBV18
d_call: .
clone_size: .
cdr3_nt: TGTGCCAGCTCACCCGGGACCCCTTTTAATGGCTACACCTTC
cdr3_aa: CASSPGTPFNGYTF

j_call: TRBJ2-1
v_call: TRBV5-8
d_call: .
clone_size: .
cdr3_nt: TGTGCCAGCAGCCAGGGACAAAGCTCCTACAATGAGCAGTTCTTC
cdr3_aa: CASSQGQSSYNEQFF

j_call: TRBJ1-2
v_call: TRBV19
d_call: TRBD1
clone_size: .
cdr3_nt: TGTGCCAGTAGTACCCGAAATCCCACAGGGGGCGGTGGCTACACCTTC
cdr3_aa: CASSTRNPTGGGGYTF

j_call: TRBJ1-6
v_call: TRBV19
d_call: TRBD1
clone_size: .
cdr3_nt: TGTGCCAGTAGTATCCCGGGACAGGGCCTTCTCTGGTCACCCCTCCACTTT
cdr3_aa: CASSIPGQGLLWSPLHF